The rows below give T cell receptor beta chains drawn from one sample of a study of cytomegalovirus exposure and HLA in healthy donors. Assay: immunoSEQ multiplex PCR; the TCRdb copy retains only in-frame clones and omits some. The repertoire consists of approximately 160,000 clones, with 75% to 90% occurring once and the leading ten covering less than 9%. Sequenced material: PBMCs. The receptors were sampled from a man in his thirties or forties in good health and CMV-seropositive. The CDR3 runs from the conserved cysteine through the conserved F or W. D genes are given only for firm matches. Some rows mark clone size as missing; the rest say once, few, many or name a class of expanded clone.

D gene	J gene	clone size	V gene	CDR3 DNA	CDR3 protein
NA	TRBJ2-1	NA	TRBV7-9	TGTGCCAGCAGCCCCAGGGGTGGCAATGAGCAGTTCTTC	CASSPRGGNEQFF
NA	TRBJ2-7	few	TRBV11-3	TGTGCCAGCAGCCCCGTGCGGAGGAGCTCCTACGAGCAGTACTTC	CASSPVRRSSYEQYF
NA	TRBJ1-2	NA	TRBV5-1	TGCGCCAGCAGCTCTAGAGAACAGGGATCTAACTATGGCTACACCTTC	CASSSREQGSNYGYTF
NA	TRBJ2-3	NA	TRBV4-2	TGTGCCAGCAGCCAAGTATTGGGGGGGGGCGGAGATACGCAGTATTTT	CASSQVLGGGGDTQYF
NA	TRBJ1-3	NA	TRBV25-1	TGTGCCAGCAGTGATGGGGGCCTCTCTGGAAACACCATATATTTT	CASSDGGLSGNTIYF
TRBD1	TRBJ1-5	NA	TRBV19	TGTGCCAGTAGTGTTACGACAGGGGGCAATCAGCCCCAGCATTTT	CASSVTTGGNQPQHF
TRBD2	TRBJ2-3	once	TRBV4-2	TGTGCCAGCAGCCAGGCAGCGGGAGTCGATACGCAGTATTTT	CASSQAAGVDTQYF
TRBD1	TRBJ1-1	NA	TRBV7-9	TGTGCCAGCAGCTCTAGCACAGGGGTCGAGAACACTGAAGCTTTCTTT	CASSSSTGVENTEAFF
TRBD1	TRBJ1-3	NA	TRBV5-1	TGCGCCAGCAGCCCGGGAGGGACAGGGATCAACCCGGAAAACACCATATATTTT	CASSPGGTGINPENTIYF
TRBD2	TRBJ2-1	NA	TRBV2	TGTGCCAGCAGTAAGCGGACTAGCGGAGACTACAATGAGCAGTTCTTC	CASSKRTSGDYNEQFF
NA	TRBJ2-7	NA	TRBV7-9	TGTGCCAGCAGCTTAGACCTCGATAGGACAGTGAGATCCTACGAGCAGTACTTC	CASSLDLDRTVRSYEQYF
TRBD2	TRBJ2-7	NA	TRBV30	TGTGCCTGGAGTGCCTCGAGCGGGAGAGGATCCTACGAGCAGTACTTC	CAWSASSGRGSYEQYF
TRBD1	TRBJ1-3	NA	TRBV6-1	TGTGCCAGCAGTGGGGGACAGCCTAACTCTGGAAACACCATATATTTT	CASSGGQPNSGNTIYF
TRBD1	TRBJ1-2	NA	TRBV7-9	TGTTCCAGCAGTTTAACCCGGGACAGGGAGTACTTCTATGGCTACACCTTC	CSSSLTRDREYFYGYTF
TRBD1	TRBJ2-7	NA	TRBV9	TGTGCCAGCAGCCCTCTGGGACAGGGGGCCTACGAGCAGTACTTC	CASSPLGQGAYEQYF
TRBD2	TRBJ2-4	NA	TRBV5-1	TGCGCCAGCAGCACGGGACTAGCGGGAGACCAGGGAAACATTCAGTACTTC	CASSTGLAGDQGNIQYF
NA	TRBJ2-5	NA	TRBV7-9	TGTGCCAGCAGCTTAGGGTCCAGCCAAGAGACCCAGTACTTC	CASSLGSSQETQYF
TRBD1	TRBJ1-1	NA	TRBV11-3	TGTGCCAGCAGGAATCCCTGGGACAGCCTGAACACTGAAGCTTTCTTT	CASRNPWDSLNTEAFF
TRBD2	TRBJ2-1	few	TRBV9	TGTGCCAGCAGCATGACTAGCGCAACCTACAATGAGCAGTTCTTC	CASSMTSATYNEQFF
NA	TRBJ1-4	NA	TRBV6-5	TGTGCCAGCAGTTACGACAGGACCGCCAACGAAAAACTGTTTTTT	CASSYDRTANEKLFF
NA	TRBJ1-2	NA	TRBV5-4	TGTGCCAGCAGCTTGGAGGCAGCGCCTAACTATGGCTACACCTTC	CASSLEAAPNYGYTF
NA	TRBJ2-7	NA	TRBV10-3	TGTGCCATCAGTGAGTCTGAGGAGTACGAGCAGTACTTC	CAISESEEYEQYF
NA	TRBJ1-5	NA	TRBV10-2	TGCGCCAGCAGTGACAGGGTCGAATTTTATAGCAATCAGCCCCAGCATTTT	CASSDRVEFYSNQPQHF
TRBD2	TRBJ2-4	NA	TRBV13	TGTGCCAGCAGCTTGAGACTAGCGGAAAACATTCAGTACTTC	CASSLRLAENIQYF
TRBD1	TRBJ2-5	NA	TRBV4-2	TGTGCCAGCAGCCGCGACAGGGGACAAGAGACCCAGTACTTC	CASSRDRGQETQYF
NA	TRBJ2-2	NA	TRBV4-1	TGCGCCAGCAGCCCCTTGACCCCCGAACGGGGGTGGCGGAACACCGGGGAGCTGTTTTTT	CASSPLTPERGWRNTGELFF
NA	TRBJ1-5	NA	TRBV7-8	TGTGCCAGCAGCCTCTCGGGAGCTAGCAATCAGCCCCAGCATTTT	CASSLSGASNQPQHF
TRBD2	TRBJ2-5	NA	TRBV5-4	TGTGCCAGCAGCCACTCGGGCGCGGGAGAAGAGACCCAGTACTTC	CASSHSGAGEETQYF
TRBD1	TRBJ1-1	few	TRBV30	TGTGCCTGGGACAGGGGCACTGAAGCTTTCTTT	CAWDRGTEAFF
NA	TRBJ2-5	NA	TRBV5-4	TGTGCCAGCAGCTTGGGGGACTCACAGGAGACCCAGTACTTC	CASSLGDSQETQYF
NA	TRBJ2-5	NA	TRBV4-1	TGCGCCAGCAACCCATCAAGGAGAGAGAAGGAGACCCAGTACTTC	CASNPSRREKETQYF
NA	TRBJ2-7	NA	TRBV28	TGTGCCAGCAGTACTAGACAGGATAGGGGGTACGAGCAGTACTTC	CASSTRQDRGYEQYF
TRBD1	TRBJ1-1	NA	TRBV9	TGTGCCAGCAGCACCGGACAGGGTAACACTGAAGCTTTCTTT	CASSTGQGNTEAFF
TRBD2	TRBJ2-3	NA	TRBV11-3	TGTGCCAGCACCACAATGGAGGCTAGCGGTAGCACAGATACGCAGTATTTT	CASTTMEASGSTDTQYF
NA	TRBJ1-2	NA	TRBV11-3	TGTGCCAGCAGCTTACCCTCGTCCAGGGTCTACTATGGCTACACCTTC	CASSLPSSRVYYGYTF
TRBD2	TRBJ2-6	few	TRBV18	TGTGCCAGCTCGAGCCTAGCGGGAGCTGGGGCCAACGTCCTGACTTTC	CASSSLAGAGANVLTF
NA	TRBJ2-2	few	TRBV28	TGTGCCAGCAGTTCATTAGCGGAAGGAAACACCGGGGAGCTGTTTTTT	CASSSLAEGNTGELFF
TRBD2	TRBJ2-7	NA	TRBV7-2	TGTGCCAGCAGCCGTAGCGGGAGCTCCTACGAGCAGTACTTC	CASSRSGSSYEQYF
TRBD1	TRBJ1-2	NA	TRBV13	TGTGCCAGCAGCTCTATATCGGAAAACAGGGGGTCGCCATCTAACTATGGCTACACCTTC	CASSSISENRGSPSNYGYTF
TRBD2	TRBJ2-2	NA	TRBV2	TGTGCCAGCACAAGCGGGAGGAACACCGGGGAGCTGTTTTTT	CASTSGRNTGELFF
TRBD2	TRBJ2-1	NA	TRBV2	TGTGCCAGCAGCCTAGCGGGGGAATACAATGAGCAGTTCTTC	CASSLAGEYNEQFF
NA	TRBJ1-1	NA	TRBV5-6	TGTGCCAGCAGCTTGGCCGGGACTTCGAACACTGAAGCTTTCTTT	CASSLAGTSNTEAFF
NA	TRBJ2-1	few	TRBV11-2	TGTGCCAGCACCGAGGTGAATGAGCAGTTCTTC	CASTEVNEQFF
TRBD2	TRBJ2-1	few	TRBV6-6	TGTGCCAGCAGTTACTCGAGACTAGCAGGGAATGAGCAGTTCTTC	CASSYSRLAGNEQFF
NA	TRBJ2-5	few	TRBV10-3	TGTGCCATCAGTGAGTCGCGGGGGCGACGAACCCAAGAGACCCAGTACTTC	CAISESRGRRTQETQYF
NA	TRBJ1-5	NA	TRBV19	TGTGCCAGTAGTATAGAGGGAGGACGGGCCTATCAGCCCCAGCATTTT	CASSIEGGRAYQPQHF
NA	TRBJ1-2	NA	TRBV28	TGTGCCAGCAGTTTTCTGACGGGACACTTCTATGGCTACACCTTC	CASSFLTGHFYGYTF
TRBD1	TRBJ2-1	NA	TRBV7-7	TGTGCCAGCAGTCGTATTACCGGGACAGGGACGGATGAGCAGTTCTTC	CASSRITGTGTDEQFF
TRBD2	TRBJ2-1	NA	TRBV4-2	TGTGCCAGCAGCCAAATGGGGCTAGCGGGAGACAATGAGCAGTTCTTC	CASSQMGLAGDNEQFF